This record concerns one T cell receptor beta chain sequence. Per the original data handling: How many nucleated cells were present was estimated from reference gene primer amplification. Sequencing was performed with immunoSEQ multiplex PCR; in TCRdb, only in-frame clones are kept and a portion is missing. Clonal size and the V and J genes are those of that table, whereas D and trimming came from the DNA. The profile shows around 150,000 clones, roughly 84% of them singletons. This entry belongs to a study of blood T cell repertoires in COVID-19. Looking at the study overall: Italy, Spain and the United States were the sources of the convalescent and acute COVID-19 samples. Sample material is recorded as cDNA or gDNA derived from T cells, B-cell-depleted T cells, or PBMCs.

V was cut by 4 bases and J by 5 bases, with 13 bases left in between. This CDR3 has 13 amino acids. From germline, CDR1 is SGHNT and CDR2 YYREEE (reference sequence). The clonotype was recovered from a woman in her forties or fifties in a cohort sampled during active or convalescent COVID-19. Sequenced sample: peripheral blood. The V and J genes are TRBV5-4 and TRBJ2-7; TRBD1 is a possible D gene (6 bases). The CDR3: CASSPTGTHEQYF. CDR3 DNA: TGTGCCAGCAGCCCGACAGGAACCCACGAGCAGTACTTC.